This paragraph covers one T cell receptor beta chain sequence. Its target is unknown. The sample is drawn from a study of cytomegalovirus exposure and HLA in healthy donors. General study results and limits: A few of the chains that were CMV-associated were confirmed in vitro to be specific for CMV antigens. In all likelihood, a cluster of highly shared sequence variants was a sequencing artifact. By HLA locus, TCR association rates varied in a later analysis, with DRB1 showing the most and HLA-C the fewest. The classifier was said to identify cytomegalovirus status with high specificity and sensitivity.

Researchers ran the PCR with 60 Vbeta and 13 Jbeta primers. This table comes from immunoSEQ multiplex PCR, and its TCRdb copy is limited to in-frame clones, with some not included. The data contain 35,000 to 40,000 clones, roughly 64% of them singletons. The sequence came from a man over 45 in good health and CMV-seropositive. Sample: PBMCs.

CDR3 sequence: CASSPIGTRYNEQFF. Here the CDR3 DNA reads TGTGCCAGCAGTCCGATCGGGACTAGGTACAATGAGCAGTTCTTC. The chain recombines TRBV27 with TRBJ2-1; TRBD2 matches at 8 bases. In germline, CDR1 is MNHEY, CDR2 SMNVEV (reference sequence). With 5 bases clipped from V and 4 bases from J, the junction kept 7 bases outside the gene matches. The CDR3 is 15 amino acids.